The rows below give T cell receptor beta chains drawn from one sample of a study of post-analysis software for immune sequencing data. TCRdb re-called the PCR reads with MiXCR, one entry per CDR3 protein. The table has more than 500,000 distinct CDR3 sequences, around 31% seen once. Sequencing was performed on blood. All receptors come from a girl aged 2-17 years with multiple sclerosis. CDR3s include the opening cysteine and the closing phenylalanine or tryptophan. Fields, in order: CDR3 length, J gene, V gene, D gene, CDR3 protein. The D gene is left open where the match is weak.

12 | TRBJ2-5 | TRBV29-1 | TRBD1 | CSVGRGLETQYF
16 | TRBJ2-5 | TRBV20-1 | - | CSARDQVRDPRQTQYF
14 | TRBJ2-5 | TRBV29-1 | - | CSVAGSVDQETQYF
15 | TRBJ1-4 | TRBV14 | - | CASSQEAGLGEKLFF
16 | TRBJ2-7 | TRBV18 | TRBD1 | CASSPQGAGPPLEQYF
16 | TRBJ1-1 | TRBV9 | TRBD1 | CASSVEGQGGYTEAFF
17 | TRBJ2-6 | TRBV5-6 | - | CASSLGGLISGANVLTF
14 | TRBJ2-3 | TRBV3-1 | - | CASSREDVTDTQYF
15 | TRBJ1-5 | TRBV15 | - | CATSRAPGSNQPQHF
15 | TRBJ1-4 | TRBV20-1 | TRBD1 | CSARGWDRSNEKLFF
10 | TRBJ2-5 | TRBV20-1 | TRBD1 | CSAVTGEQYF
14 | TRBJ2-1 | TRBV29-1 | TRBD2 | CSVLAGGIYNEQFF
15 | TRBJ2-5 | TRBV6-2/TRBV6-3 | - | CASRQVEGDQETQYF
15 | TRBJ1-4 | TRBV7-9 | - | CASSSTTALNEKLFF
15 | TRBJ1-6 | TRBV12-3/TRBV12-4 | - | CASRHREGYNSPLHF
15 | TRBJ2-7 | TRBV7-2 | - | CASSLGPRPLYEQYF
14 | TRBJ2-7 | TRBV6-6 | - | CASSYSITAYEQYF
16 | TRBJ1-4 | TRBV6-5 | - | CASSPLWGLSREKLFF
13 | TRBJ1-1 | TRBV20-1 | - | CSARYRMNTEAFF
13 | TRBJ2-5 | TRBV20-1 | - | CSARDNLGGAQYF
17 | TRBJ1-1 | TRBV12-3/TRBV12-4 | - | CASSLGHAGLGYTEAFF
15 | TRBJ2-3 | TRBV5-1 | - | CASSFNGGGTDTQYF
14 | TRBJ2-7 | TRBV5-1 | - | CASSPEVVGGKEYF
15 | TRBJ1-2 | TRBV7-9 | - | CASSLDGIQGDGYTF
15 | TRBJ2-5 | TRBV4-1 | TRBD1 | CASSQGGQPQETQYF
13 | TRBJ2-1 | TRBV15 | - | CATSRENYNEQFF
12 | TRBJ2-1 | TRBV12-3/TRBV12-4 | - | CASSSTEDQQFF
16 | TRBJ2-3 | TRBV7-3 | TRBD1 | CASSLGPGQGGDTQYF
14 | TRBJ2-3 | TRBV4-1 | - | CASSQFDRSDTQYF
16 | TRBJ2-1 | TRBV6-5 | - | CASSLSWDPLHSEQFF
15 | TRBJ1-5 | TRBV6-6 | - | CASSQDSGQLGPQHF
15 | TRBJ2-3 | TRBV3-1 | - | CASSQPGGLWDTQYF
16 | TRBJ1-3 | TRBV4-2 | - | CASSQAMGGSGNTIYF
13 | TRBJ1-2 | TRBV20-1 | - | CSASVREGYGYTF
14 | TRBJ2-7 | TRBV5-6 | - | CASSLGPIAYEQYF
14 | TRBJ1-1 | TRBV5-1 | - | CASSSGLMNTEAFF
15 | TRBJ2-1 | TRBV12-3/TRBV12-4 | TRBD2 | CASQPTSGLYNEQFF